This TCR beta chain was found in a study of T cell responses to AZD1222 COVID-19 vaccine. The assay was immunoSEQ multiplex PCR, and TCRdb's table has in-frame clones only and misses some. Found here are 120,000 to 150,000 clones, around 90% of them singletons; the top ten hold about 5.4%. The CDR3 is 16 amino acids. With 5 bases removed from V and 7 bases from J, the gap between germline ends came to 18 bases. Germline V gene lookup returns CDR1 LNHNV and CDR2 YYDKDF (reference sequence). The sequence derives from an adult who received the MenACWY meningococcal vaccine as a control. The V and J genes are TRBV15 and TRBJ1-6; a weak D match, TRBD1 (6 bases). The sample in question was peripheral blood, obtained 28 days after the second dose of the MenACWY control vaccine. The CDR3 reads CATSGRQALRNSPLHF. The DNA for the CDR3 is TGTGCCACCAGCGGGAGACAGGCTTTACGGAATTCACCCCTCCACTTT.